Listed below are T cell receptor beta chains from one sample, sequenced in a study of CD8+ T cells in alopecia areata. Profiled with immunoSEQ multiplex PCR; TCRdb holds only in-frame clones, not every one. Of around 130,000 clones in the sample, over 50% were seen once. This sample comprised CD4+ T cells sorted from blood, obtained at week 0. The receptors stem from a human donor with alopecia areata. Each CDR3 is given with its conserved first and last residue. The order of the fields is clone size, V gene, D gene, J gene, CDR3 length, CDR3 protein, CDR3 DNA. D genes are given only for firm matches. Only part of the rows carry a size: once, few, many, or a class if the clone is expanded.

>NA|TRBV30|NA|TRBJ2-3|13
CAWSVGAGDTQYF
TGTGCCTGGAGTGTAGGGGCCGGAGATACGCAGTATTTT
>few|TRBV28|TRBD2|TRBJ2-2|14
CASLGLAGGGELFF
TGTGCCAGCCTCGGACTAGCGGGCGGCGGGGAGCTGTTTTTT
>NA|TRBV4-3|TRBD1|TRBJ1-5|15
CASSQGQGGNQPQHF
TGCGCCAGCAGCCAAGGACAGGGGGGCAATCAGCCCCAGCATTTT
>NA|TRBV2|NA|TRBJ1-2|15
CASSSESSGPYGYTF
TGTGCCAGCAGCTCCGAGTCTTCGGGGCCCTATGGCTACACCTTC
>NA|TRBV28|NA|TRBJ2-7|12
CASSLSGREQYF
TGTGCCAGCAGTTTATCGGGTCGCGAGCAGTACTTC
>NA|TRBV27|TRBD2|TRBJ2-7|14
CASSSSGGSYEQYF
TGTGCCAGCAGTTCTAGCGGGGGGTCCTACGAGCAGTACTTC
>NA|TRBV7-2|NA|TRBJ1-2|15
CASSLDFASNYGYTF
TGTGCCAGCAGCTTAGATTTTGCATCTAACTATGGCTACACCTTC
>few|TRBV5-8|NA|TRBJ2-7|10
CASSPYEQYF
TGTGCCAGCAGTCCATACGAGCAGTACTTC
>NA|TRBV5-1|TRBD2|TRBJ2-1|16
CASSGRSAGAIREQFF
TGCGCCAGCAGCGGCAGATCCGCGGGAGCAATACGTGAGCAGTTCTTC
>NA|TRBV4-3|NA|TRBJ1-2|15
CASSQDHRGMEGYTF
TGCGCCAGCAGCCAAGATCACCGGGGAATGGAGGGCTACACCTTC
>NA|TRBV28|TRBD1|TRBJ2-5|15
CASSFQGQGTETQYF
TGTGCCAGCAGTTTCCAGGGACAGGGTACGGAGACCCAGTACTTC
>NA|TRBV23-1|TRBD1|TRBJ1-1|16
CASIKGQGTTNTEAFF
TGCGCCAGCATAAAGGGACAGGGGACAACGAACACTGAAGCTTTCTTT
>once|TRBV19|NA|TRBJ1-2|12
CASSEAVYGYTF
TGTGCCAGTAGTGAGGCAGTCTATGGCTACACCTTC
>NA|TRBV18|NA|TRBJ2-5|14
CASSPRGSQETQYF
TGTGCCAGCTCACCACGGGGAAGCCAAGAGACCCAGTACTTC
>NA|TRBV9|NA|TRBJ1-2|14
CASTLDSLSRGYTF
TGTGCCAGCACCCTGGACAGCCTGTCTAGGGGCTACACCTTC
>few|TRBV18|NA|TRBJ2-1|12
CASSRTANEQFF
TGTGCCAGCTCACGGACAGCCAATGAGCAGTTCTTC
>NA|TRBV6-6|TRBD1|TRBJ2-2|16
CASRPSQGASPGELFF
TGTGCCAGCAGGCCCTCACAGGGGGCCTCCCCCGGGGAGCTGTTTTTT
>NA|TRBV6-7|TRBD2|TRBJ2-5|14
CASSYCGGQETQYF
TGTGCCAGCAGTTATTGCGGGGGGCAAGAGACCCAGTACTTC
>few|TRBV28|TRBD2|TRBJ2-1|17
CASRRTAGGPFRDEQFF
TGTGCCAGCAGAAGGACAGCGGGAGGGCCCTTTCGAGATGAGCAGTTCTTC
>NA|TRBV7-2|TRBD1|TRBJ2-5|13
CASSMDRGETQYF
TGTGCCAGCAGCATGGACAGGGGAGAGACCCAGTACTTC
>few|TRBV30|TRBD1|TRBJ2-7|13
CAWSGQTSSGQYF
TGTGCCTGGTCGGGACAGACGTCCTCGGGGCAGTACTTC
>NA|TRBV15|NA|TRBJ1-4|17
CATSRDGRTATNEKLFF
TGTGCCACCAGCAGGGACGGGAGGACGGCCACGAATGAAAAACTGTTTTTT
>NA|TRBV18|NA|TRBJ1-2|13
CASSPGNGYGYTF
TGTGCCAGCTCACCAGGGAATGGCTATGGCTACACCTTC
>NA|TRBV6-1|TRBD2|TRBJ2-5|14
CASSESGGAETQYF
TGTGCCAGCAGTGAATCGGGAGGGGCAGAGACCCAGTACTTC
>once|TRBV7-3|TRBD2|TRBJ2-1|17
CASSLNPGGSSYNEQFF
TGTGCCAGCAGCTTAAACCCCGGGGGGAGCTCCTACAATGAGCAGTTCTTC
>NA|TRBV4-3|NA|TRBJ2-5|15
CASSRGDSPGETQYF
TGCGCCAGCAGCCGGGGAGACTCCCCGGGAGAGACCCAGTACTTC
>NA|TRBV2|NA|TRBJ2-7|13
CASSEAPAPEQYF
TGTGCCAGCAGTGAAGCGCCGGCTCCCGAGCAGTACTTC
>NA|TRBV20-1|NA|TRBJ2-3|10
CSAKAETQYF
TGCAGTGCTAAAGCCGAAACGCAGTATTTT
>few|TRBV2|NA|TRBJ1-2|12
CASRQDNYGYTF
TGTGCCAGCAGACAGGATAACTATGGCTACACCTTC
>NA|TRBV5-1|NA|TRBJ2-7|14
CASSPTGGSYEQYF
TGCGCCAGCAGCCCGACCGGCGGGTCCTACGAGCAGTACTTC
>few|TRBV2|TRBD2|TRBJ2-2|15
CASRGLATNTGELFF
TGTGCCAGCAGAGGACTAGCCACGAACACCGGGGAGCTGTTTTTT
>few|TRBV6-6|NA|TRBJ2-7|14
CAAGPHGGNYEQYF
TGTGCCGCCGGGCCGCATGGGGGGAACTACGAGCAGTACTTC
>NA|TRBV9|NA|TRBJ2-3|15
CASSVELASADTQYF
TGTGCCAGCAGCGTAGAACTAGCTTCGGCAGATACGCAGTATTTT
>NA|TRBV27|TRBD1|TRBJ1-1|18
CASSLTAPGGAGNTEAFF
TGTGCCAGCAGTTTAACCGCCCCAGGGGGCGCTGGGAACACTGAAGCTTTCTTT
>few|TRBV7-2|NA|TRBJ2-3|16
CASSLALRGLGDTQYF
TGTGCCAGCAGCTTAGCGCTCCGGGGTCTAGGAGATACGCAGTATTTT
>once|TRBV4-3|NA|TRBJ2-3|13
CASSHDHTDTQYF
TGCGCCAGCAGCCATGACCACACAGATACGCAGTATTTT
>NA|TRBV5-1|NA|TRBJ1-2|15
CASSLKGGTNYGYTF
TGCGCCAGCAGCTTGAAGGGGGGAACTAACTATGGCTACACCTTC
>NA|TRBV9|NA|TRBJ2-3|12
CASSALEDTQYF
TGTGCCAGCAGCGCCTTGGAGGATACGCAGTATTTT
>NA|TRBV29-1|NA|TRBJ2-1|14
CSVGGRNVYNEQFF
TGCAGCGTTGGTGGCAGGAACGTCTACAATGAGCAGTTCTTC
>NA|TRBV29-1|TRBD2|TRBJ2-3|18
CSVEVSGTSGGATDTQYF
TGCAGCGTTGAGGTATCCGGGACTAGCGGGGGGGCGACAGATACGCAGTATTTT
>NA|TRBV5-1|NA|TRBJ2-3|12
CASSGSSNTQYF
TGCGCCAGCAGCGGTTCGTCAAATACGCAGTATTTT
>few|TRBV29-1|TRBD2|TRBJ2-3|15
CSVGAAGGPADTQYF
TGCAGCGTTGGGGCAGCGGGGGGGCCCGCAGATACGCAGTATTTT
>NA|TRBV5-6|NA|TRBJ1-1|15
CASSLVRTTNTEAFF
TGTGCCAGCAGCTTGGTGAGGACAACGAACACTGAAGCTTTCTTT